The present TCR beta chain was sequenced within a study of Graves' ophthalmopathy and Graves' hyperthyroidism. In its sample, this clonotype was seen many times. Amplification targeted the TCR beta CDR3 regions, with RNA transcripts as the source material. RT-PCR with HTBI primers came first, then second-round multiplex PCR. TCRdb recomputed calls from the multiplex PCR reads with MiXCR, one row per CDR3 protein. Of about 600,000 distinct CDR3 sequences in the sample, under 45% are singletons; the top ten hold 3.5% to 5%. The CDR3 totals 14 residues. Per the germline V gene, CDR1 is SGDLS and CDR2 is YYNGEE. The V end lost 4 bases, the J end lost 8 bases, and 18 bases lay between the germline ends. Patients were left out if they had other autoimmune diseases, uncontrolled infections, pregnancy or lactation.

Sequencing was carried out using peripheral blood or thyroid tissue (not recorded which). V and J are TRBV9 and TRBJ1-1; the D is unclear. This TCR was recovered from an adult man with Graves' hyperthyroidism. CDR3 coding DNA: TGTGCCAGCAGCCCCCTCCCAGGTTCATCCGAAGCTTTCTTT. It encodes CASSPLPGSSEAFF.